This T cell receptor beta chain emerged from a study of T cell clonotyping in hematopoietic cell transplantation (dated by TCRdb to the early 2020s). Regarding the research as a whole: Pretransplant samples from recipients were collected after cytoreduction. Patients were recruited between late 2015 and 2017 and followed until late 2020 or death. A total of 130 to 150 blood samples were gathered in the study from approximately 32 consecutive transplant recipients along with their related donors.

Note on this clone: No antigen is known for it. No much larger clonotype is one base removed from it; base qualities were not supplied.

The immunoSEQ assay, a bias-controlled multiplex PCR using V- and J-specific primers, was used to amplify TCR beta CDR3 regions from genomic DNA. In a second PCR step, a proprietary barcode and Illumina adapter sequences were attached to the CDR3 amplicons. CDR3 libraries were sequenced on an Illumina MiSeq instrument. As for the original processing: Export and quality control were done with immunoSEQ Analyzer 3.0, while downstream analyses used R Bioconductor and Immunarch. Only productive rearrangements in the normalized downsampled data set went into calculating the repertoire metrics. Clonotypes larger than 5 templates in the normalized cohort were defined as pathologically expanded. The Inverse Simpson Index was used to measure repertoire diversity. The non-normalized data set was used for CMV-specificity analyses so that all clonotypes could be captured. TCRdb limited this immuneACCESS table to in-frame rearrangements with V and J called. A share of clones is missing; checked studies link under half to unresolved V genes, and the rest is unexplained. V, J and clone size reflect that table, while D and trimming were determined from the DNA. The sample includes more than 25,000 clones, with about 92% observed a single time. 2% to 2.5% of the sample comes from the top ten.

Paper-wide results and their limitations: Just a small fraction of recipient repertoires overlapped with donor repertoires, and more than 97% appeared de novo at the given depth. Sample size was limited, and cells were not sorted, so CD4 and CD8 repertoire contributions could not be separated. After transplant, TCR diversity in recipients dropped, and pathologically expanded clonotypes increased progressively from day 30 to day 180. Donor and pretransplant recipient Inverse Simpson Index values predicted broader posttransplant TCR repertoire diversity.

The intended sense of this specimen's time point label: recipient sample about 28 days before transplant, after cytoreduction. Blood from recipients was drawn about 28 days before transplant and again at days 30, 100 and 180 after transplant. Nuclei Lysis Solution was used to extract genomic DNA from fresh or cryopreserved unfractionated peripheral blood mononuclear cells. V is cut by 6 bases and J by 6 bases, and the space between the germline ends is 17 bases. The germline V gene encodes CDR1 MDHEN and CDR2 SYDVKM. The CDR3 measures 14 amino acids from cysteine to phenylalanine. The only DNA kept is the CDR3, 42 bases in frame from the first base.

The sequenced sample was peripheral blood mononuclear cells, obtained before stem cell transplant. The receptor comes from a man aged 50-59 years with acute myeloid leukemia. Some clones in this sample may be carry-over from other donors' samples. The chain joins TRBV28 to TRBJ1-1; the best D guess is TRBD1, with 5 bases matching. The nucleotide sequence reads as follows: TGTGCCAGCAGGCCTGGGGGGGATCGGGCTGAAGCTTTCTTT. Its product reads: CASRPGGDRAEAFF.